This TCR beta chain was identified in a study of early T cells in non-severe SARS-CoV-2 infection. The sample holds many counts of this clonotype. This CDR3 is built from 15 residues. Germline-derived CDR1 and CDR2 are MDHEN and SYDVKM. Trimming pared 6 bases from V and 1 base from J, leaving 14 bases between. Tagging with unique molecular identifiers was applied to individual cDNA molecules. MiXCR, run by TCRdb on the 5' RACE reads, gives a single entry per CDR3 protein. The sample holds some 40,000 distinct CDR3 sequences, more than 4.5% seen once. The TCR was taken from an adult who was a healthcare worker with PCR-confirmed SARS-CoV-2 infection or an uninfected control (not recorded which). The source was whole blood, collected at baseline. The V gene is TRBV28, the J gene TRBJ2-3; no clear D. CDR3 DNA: TGTGCCAGCAGCCCGGCGTCCGAAGGCACAGATACGCAGTATTTT. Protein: CASSPASEGTDTQYF.